This T cell receptor beta chain appears in the sequencing data of a study of human thymus T cells. General study points: Thymic and blood repertoires appeared to display a bias in their usage of V and J genes. Thymic repertoires from unrelated individuals overlapped highly, related research reported.

The protocol was immunoSEQ multiplex PCR, while the TCRdb copy is restricted to in-frame clones and leaves out a portion. The repertoire holds tens of thousands of clones, 85% to 95% seen once, with 0.03% to 0.035% in the top ten. The sample holds one count of this clone. Its target is unknown. Thymus tissue for the work was resected from patients undergoing corrective heart surgery. All donors were healthy Finnish infants who were undergoing corrective surgery to treat congenital heart defects. The CDR3 covers 14 residues. Germline loops: CDR1 MGHDK, CDR2 SYGVNS. V was pared by 5 bases and J by 3 bases, with 2 bases of the junction left unmatched.

Material: thymus tissue. The receptor comes from a girl under three years old with a congenital heart defect but otherwise immunologically healthy. The chain carries TRBV25-1 and TRBJ1-2; the match to TRBD1 covers 11 bases. CDR3 DNA: TGTGCCAGCAGTCGGACAGGGGGCGACTATGGCTACACCTTC. Its protein is CASSRTGGDYGYTF.